A selection of T cell receptor beta chains follows, all from one sample in a study of blood T cells in healthy people across ages. TCRdb redid the calling of the 5' RACE reads with MiXCR, one entry per CDR3 protein. The repertoire holds under 1 million distinct CDR3 sequences, with around 42% as singletons. The sequenced material came from blood. Source of these receptors: a man aged 55 to 69 in good health. CDR3s include the opening cysteine and the closing phenylalanine or tryptophan. The D gene is left open where the match is weak. Not every row has a clone size; where given, it reads once, few, many or a size class.

TRBV7-9,TRBJ1-6,-,-,CASSSGGYNSPLHF,TGTGCCAGCAGCTCCGGGGGCTATAATTCACCCCTCCACTTT
TRBV20-1,TRBJ1-2,TRBD1,few,CSATSGTGFNYGYTF,TGCAGTGCAACCTCCGGGACAGGATTTAACTATGGCTACACCTTC
TRBV4-3,TRBJ1-2,TRBD1,-,CASSPGQVDYGYTF,TGCGCCAGCAGCCCAGGACAGGTTGACTATGGCTACACCTTC
TRBV7-8,TRBJ2-3,-,once,CASREGNTDTQYF,TGTGCCAGCCGAGAGGGGAACACAGATACGCAGTATTTT
TRBV20-1,TRBJ2-4,-,-,CSARSQGKQNVQYF,TGCAGTGCTAGAAGTCAGGGGAAACAAAACGTTCAGTACTTC
TRBV7-3,TRBJ2-7,-,few,CASSLSGHNEQYF,TGTGCCAGCAGCTTATCGGGGCACAATGAGCAGTACTTC
TRBV10-1,TRBJ2-5,TRBD1,few,CASSKRTGPEETQYF,TGCGCCAGTAGCAAACGGACAGGCCCCGAAGAGACCCAGTACTTC
TRBV6-2/TRBV6-3,TRBJ1-4,-,few,CASSSEDSPATNEKLFF,TGTGCCAGCAGTTCCGAGGACAGCCCTGCAACTAATGAAAAACTGTTTTTT
TRBV3-1,TRBJ2-5,TRBD1,few,CASSPPQGAETQYF,TGTGCCAGCAGCCCGCCACAGGGGGCAGAGACCCAGTACTTC
TRBV12-3/TRBV12-4,TRBJ2-1,-,few,CASSPWGSGNEQFF,TGTGCCAGCAGTCCATGGGGTAGCGGCAATGAGCAGTTCTTC
TRBV4-1,TRBJ1-2,TRBD1,few,CASSQPDRGVYGYTF,TGCGCCAGCAGCCAACCGGACAGGGGCGTCTATGGCTACACCTTC
TRBV30,TRBJ1-1,-,-,CAWSSPSDEAFF,TGTGCCTGGAGTTCGCCGTCTGACGAGGCTTTCTTT
TRBV20-1,TRBJ2-3,TRBD2,-,CSAIVREGLSETQYF,TGCAGTGCTATCGTCCGGGAGGGGCTTTCGGAGACGCAGTATTTT
TRBV20-1,TRBJ1-2,-,many,CSASTIRNYGYTF,TGCAGTGCGTCGACAATACGAAACTATGGCTACACCTTC
TRBV11-2,TRBJ2-1,TRBD2,few,CASSLEWTSGGAVHNEQFF,TGTGCCAGCAGCTTAGAATGGACTAGCGGGGGGGCGGTCCACAATGAGCAGTTCTTC
TRBV10-3,TRBJ1-2,TRBD1,-,CAINSPGGNDYTF,TGTGCCATCAATTCACCAGGGGGCAATGACTACACCTTC
TRBV20-1,TRBJ2-5,TRBD1,-,CSAETGGRETQYF,TGCAGTGCAGAGACAGGGGGCAGGGAGACCCAGTACTTC
TRBV20-1,TRBJ2-5,-,few,CSARGGPVEAQYF,TGCAGTGCTAGAGGGGGCCCGGTGGAGGCCCAGTACTTC
TRBV6-2/TRBV6-3,TRBJ2-2,-,-,CASSQGTLTGELFF,TGTGCCAGCAGTCAGGGGACACTCACCGGGGAGCTGTTTTTT
TRBV7-2,TRBJ2-5,-,-,CASSLDPGVQETQYF,TGTGCCAGCAGCCTAGATCCGGGGGTCCAAGAGACCCAGTACTTC
TRBV4-3,TRBJ1-1,-,-,CASSHGLSPEGTEAFF,TGCGCCAGCAGCCACGGCCTATCCCCGGAAGGGACTGAAGCTTTCTTT
TRBV12-3/TRBV12-4,TRBJ2-2,-,-,CASTPDREDTGELFF,TGTGCCAGCACCCCTGATAGGGAGGACACCGGGGAGCTGTTTTTT
TRBV7-9,TRBJ1-2,-,-,CASSLDTGLTGGYTF,TGTGCCAGCAGCTTAGATACGGGACTAACGGGCGGCTACACCTTC
TRBV5-1,TRBJ2-7,-,few,CASRRDGNYEQYF,TGCGCCAGCCGGAGGGACGGGAACTACGAGCAGTACTTC
TRBV4-2,TRBJ1-6,-,-,CASSQDLQGNSPLHF,TGTGCCAGCAGCCAAGATTTGCAGGGAAACTCACCCCTCCACTTT
TRBV29-1,TRBJ2-3,TRBD2,few,CSAAGQLAGTDTQYF,TGCAGCGCCGCGGGCCAGCTAGCGGGCACAGATACGCAGTATTTT
TRBV7-9,TRBJ1-4,-,-,CASSYGGGAEKLFF,TGTGCCAGCAGCTACGGGGGGGGAGCAGAAAAACTGTTTTTT
TRBV6-1,TRBJ1-5,-,-,CASSEYRGTGGNQPQHF,TGTGCCAGCAGTGAATATCGCGGCACAGGAGGTAATCAGCCCCAGCATTTT
TRBV5-4,TRBJ2-5,TRBD2,once,CASSKGLAGGAQETQYF,TGTGCCAGCAGTAAAGGACTAGCGGGGGGGGCTCAGGAGACCCAGTACTTC
TRBV7-2,TRBJ1-6,-,-,CASSLGGVWSSYNSPLHF,TGTGCCAGCAGCTTAGGGGGAGTATGGAGCTCCTATAATTCACCCCTCCACTTT
TRBV7-3,TRBJ2-7,-,-,CASRSGARSRYEQYF,TGTGCCAGCAGGTCGGGGGCTCGCTCGAGATACGAGCAGTACTTC